The text below deals with one TCR beta chain. Profiling relied on immunoSEQ multiplex PCR, and the TCRdb table lists in-frame clones only, not all of them. The table has more than 100,000 clones, roughly 80% seen once; the top ten hold over 15%. These data belong to a study of blood T cell repertoires in COVID-19. Across the study: Sample material is recorded as cDNA or gDNA derived from T cells, B-cell-depleted T cells, or PBMCs.

Per the germline V gene, CDR1 is SGHRS and CDR2 is YFSETQ. The CDR3 has 14 amino acids. Trimming pared 4 bases from V and 4 bases from J, leaving 14 bases between. This chain uses TRBV5-1 with TRBJ1-2, with D possibly matching TRBD1 (6 bases). The sequencing input was peripheral blood. This clonotype was obtained from a woman aged 45-59 years with acute or convalescent COVID-19. In DNA form, the CDR3 reads TGCGCCAGCAGCACACAGGGCTGGGGCTATGGCTACACCTTC. Its protein is CASSTQGWGYGYTF.